Described below is a single T cell receptor (beta chain) sequence and its context. The data derive from a study of blood T cell repertoires in COVID-19. Across the study: Collection of acute and convalescent COVID-19 samples took place in the United States, Italy and Spain. Sources were T cells, B-cell-depleted T cells, or PBMCs; the material itself was cDNA or gDNA.

The CDR3 has 14 residues. Trimming shortened V by 4 bases and J by 0 bases, and 9 bases separated the two germline ends. Germline V gene data show CDR1 as LGHNA and CDR2 as YNFKEQ. Under the authors' procedure: It was from reference gene primer amplification that nucleated cell counts were estimated. TCRdb keeps only in-frame clones here, not all; method: immunoSEQ multiplex PCR. V and J calls plus clone size are reproduced from that table; the DNA served to infer D and trimming. The sample carries 150,000 to 200,000 clones, 60% to 80% recorded once. Input material: peripheral blood. The chain uses TRBV4-2 and TRBJ1-1; D is unresolved. This receptor was taken from a woman aged 65 to 85 with acute or convalescent COVID-19. The CDR3 sequence: CASSPRPMNTEAFF. CDR3 DNA: TGTGCCAGCAGCCCCAGGCCCATGAACACTGAAGCTTTCTTT.